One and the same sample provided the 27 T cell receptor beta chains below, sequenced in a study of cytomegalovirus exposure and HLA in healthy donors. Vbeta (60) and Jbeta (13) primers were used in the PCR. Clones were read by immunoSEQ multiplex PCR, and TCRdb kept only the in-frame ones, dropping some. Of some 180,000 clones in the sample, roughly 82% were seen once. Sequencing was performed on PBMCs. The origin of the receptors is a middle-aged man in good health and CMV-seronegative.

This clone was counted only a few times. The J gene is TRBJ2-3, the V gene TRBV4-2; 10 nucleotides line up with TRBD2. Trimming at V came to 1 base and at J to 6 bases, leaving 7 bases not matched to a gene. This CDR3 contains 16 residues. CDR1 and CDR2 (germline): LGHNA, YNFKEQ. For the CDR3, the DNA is TGTGCCAGCAGCCAAGCTACTAGCGGGGTTAGCGATACGCAGTATTTT. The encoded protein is CASSQATSGVSDTQYF.

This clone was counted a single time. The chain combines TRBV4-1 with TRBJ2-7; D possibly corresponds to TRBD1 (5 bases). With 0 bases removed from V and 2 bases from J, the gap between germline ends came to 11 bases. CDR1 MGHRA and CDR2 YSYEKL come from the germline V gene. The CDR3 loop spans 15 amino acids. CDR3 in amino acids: CASSQDTGSTYEQYF. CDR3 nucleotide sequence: TGCGCCAGCAGCCAAGATACAGGAAGCACCTACGAGCAGTACTTC.

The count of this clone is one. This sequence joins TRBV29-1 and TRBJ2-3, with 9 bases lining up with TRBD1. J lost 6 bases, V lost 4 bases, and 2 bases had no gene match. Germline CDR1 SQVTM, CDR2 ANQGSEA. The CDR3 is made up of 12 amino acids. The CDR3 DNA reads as TGCAGCGTTGGACAGGGGGTTGATACGCAGTATTTT. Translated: CSVGQGVDTQYF.

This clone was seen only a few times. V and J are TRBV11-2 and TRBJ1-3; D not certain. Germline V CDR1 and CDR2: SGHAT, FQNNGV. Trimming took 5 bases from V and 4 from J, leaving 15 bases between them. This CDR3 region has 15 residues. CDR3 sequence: CASSNFGFGGNTIYF. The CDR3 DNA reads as TGTGCCAGCAGCAACTTCGGGTTTGGCGGAAACACCATATATTTT.

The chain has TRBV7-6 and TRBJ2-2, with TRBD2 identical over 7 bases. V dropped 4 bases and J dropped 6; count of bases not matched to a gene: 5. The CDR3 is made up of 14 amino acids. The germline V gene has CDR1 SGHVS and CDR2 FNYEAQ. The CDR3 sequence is CASSSVAGAGELFF. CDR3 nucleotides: TGTGCCAGCAGCTCCGTAGCGGGCGCCGGGGAGCTGTTTTTT. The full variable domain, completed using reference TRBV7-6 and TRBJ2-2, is GAGVSQSPRYKVTKRGQDVALRCDPISGHVSLYWYRQALGQGPEFLTYFNYEAQQDKSGLPNDRFSAERPEGSISTLTIQRTEQRDSAMYRCASSSVAGAGELFFGEGSRLTVL.

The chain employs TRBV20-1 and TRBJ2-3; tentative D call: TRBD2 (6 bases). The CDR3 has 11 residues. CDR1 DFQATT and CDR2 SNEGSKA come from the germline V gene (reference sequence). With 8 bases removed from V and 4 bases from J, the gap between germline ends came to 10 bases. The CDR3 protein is CSLTSSDTQYF. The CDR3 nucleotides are TGCAGTCTGACTAGTTCAGATACGCAGTATTTT.

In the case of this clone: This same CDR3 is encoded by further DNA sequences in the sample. CDR3 nucleotides: TGCGCCAGCAGCTTGGGACAGGGGAACACCGGGGAGCTGTTTTTT. It encodes CASSLGQGNTGELFF. V usage is TRBV5-1 and J usage is TRBJ2-2; 7 bases match TRBD1. Losses at the gene ends were 0 bases for V and 1 base for J; bases not matched to a gene: 0. Germline values: CDR1 SGHRS, CDR2 YFSETQ. CDR3 length equals 15 residues.

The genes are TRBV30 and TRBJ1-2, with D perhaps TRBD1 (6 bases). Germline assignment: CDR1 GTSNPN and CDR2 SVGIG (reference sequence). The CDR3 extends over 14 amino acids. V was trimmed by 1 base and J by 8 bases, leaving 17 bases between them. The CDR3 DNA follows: TGTGCCTGGAGTGCGGGACACCCTTTGGGGGGCTACACCTTC. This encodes CAWSAGHPLGGYTF.

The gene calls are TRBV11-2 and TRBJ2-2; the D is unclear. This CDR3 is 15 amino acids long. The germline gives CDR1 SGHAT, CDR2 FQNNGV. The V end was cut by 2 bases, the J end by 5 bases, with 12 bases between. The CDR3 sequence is CASSLWATLTGELFF. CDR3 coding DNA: TGTGCCAGCAGCTTATGGGCAACCTTGACCGGGGAGCTGTTTTTT.

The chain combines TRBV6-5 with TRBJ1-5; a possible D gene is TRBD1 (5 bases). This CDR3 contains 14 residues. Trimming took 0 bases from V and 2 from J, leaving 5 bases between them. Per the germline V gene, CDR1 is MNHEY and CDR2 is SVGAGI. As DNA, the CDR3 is TGTGCCAGCAGTTACTCAGGGGGCAATCAGCCCCAGCATTTT. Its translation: CASSYSGGNQPQHF.

The CDR3 DNA is TGTGCCAGTAGTCAGTGGGGGGACTATGGCTACACCTTC. This gives the protein CASSQWGDYGYTF. The chain recombines TRBV19 with TRBJ1-2; possibly TRBD1 for D (5 bases). CDR1 and CDR2 (germline): LNHDA, SQIVND (reference sequence). Trimming shortened V by 5 bases and J by 3 bases, and 10 bases separated the two germline ends. The CDR3 length is 13 residues.

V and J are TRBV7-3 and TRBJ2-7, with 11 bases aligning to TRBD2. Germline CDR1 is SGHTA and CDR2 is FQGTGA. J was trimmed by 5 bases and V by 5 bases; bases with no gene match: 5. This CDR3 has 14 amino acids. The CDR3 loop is CASSRLAGKDEQYF. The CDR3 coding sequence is TGTGCCAGCAGCAGACTAGCGGGAAAGGACGAGCAGTACTTC.

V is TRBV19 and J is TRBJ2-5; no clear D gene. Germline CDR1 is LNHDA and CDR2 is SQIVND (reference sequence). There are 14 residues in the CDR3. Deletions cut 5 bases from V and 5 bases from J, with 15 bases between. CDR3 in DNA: TGTGCCAGTAGTGTGGGCAGAGTGGCGGAGACCCAGTACTTC. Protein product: CASSVGRVAETQYF.

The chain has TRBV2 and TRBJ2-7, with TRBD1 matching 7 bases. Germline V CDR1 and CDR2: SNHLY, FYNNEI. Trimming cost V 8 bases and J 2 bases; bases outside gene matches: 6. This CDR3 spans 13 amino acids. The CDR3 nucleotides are TGTGCCAGCGGACGACAGGGCGCCTACGAGCAGTACTTC. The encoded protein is CASGRQGAYEQYF.

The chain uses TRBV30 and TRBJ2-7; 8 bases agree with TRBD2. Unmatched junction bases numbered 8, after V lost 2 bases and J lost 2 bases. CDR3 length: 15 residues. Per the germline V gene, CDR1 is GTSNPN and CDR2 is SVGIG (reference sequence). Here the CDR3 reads CAWSRQRGRAYEQYF. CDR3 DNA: TGTGCCTGGAGTCGTCAGCGGGGGAGAGCCTACGAGCAGTACTTC.

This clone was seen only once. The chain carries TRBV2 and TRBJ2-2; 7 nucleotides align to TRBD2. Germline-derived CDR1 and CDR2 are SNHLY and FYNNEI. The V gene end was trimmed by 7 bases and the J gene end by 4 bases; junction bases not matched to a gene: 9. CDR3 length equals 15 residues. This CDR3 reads CASTNAGAGTGELFF. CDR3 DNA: TGTGCCAGCACCAATGCGGGAGCGGGCACCGGGGAGCTGTTTTTT.

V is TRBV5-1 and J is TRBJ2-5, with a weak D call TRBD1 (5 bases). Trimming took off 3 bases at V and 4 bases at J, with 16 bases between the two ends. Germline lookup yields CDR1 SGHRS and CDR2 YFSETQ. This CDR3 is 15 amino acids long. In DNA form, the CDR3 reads TGCGCCAGCAGCTCTCCTGTAGGGGTCGGAGAGACCCAGTACTTC. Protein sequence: CASSSPVGVGETQYF.

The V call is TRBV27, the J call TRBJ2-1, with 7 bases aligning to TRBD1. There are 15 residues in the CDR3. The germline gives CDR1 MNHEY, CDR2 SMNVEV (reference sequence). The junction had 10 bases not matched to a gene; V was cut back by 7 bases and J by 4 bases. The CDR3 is CASKGADREYNEQFF. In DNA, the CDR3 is TGTGCCAGCAAGGGGGCTGACAGGGAGTACAATGAGCAGTTCTTC.

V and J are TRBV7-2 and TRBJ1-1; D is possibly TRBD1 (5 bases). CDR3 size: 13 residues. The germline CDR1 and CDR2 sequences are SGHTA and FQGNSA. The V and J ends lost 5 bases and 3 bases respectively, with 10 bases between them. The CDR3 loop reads CASSVQGYTEAFF. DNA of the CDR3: TGTGCCAGCAGCGTTCAGGGTTACACTGAAGCTTTCTTT.

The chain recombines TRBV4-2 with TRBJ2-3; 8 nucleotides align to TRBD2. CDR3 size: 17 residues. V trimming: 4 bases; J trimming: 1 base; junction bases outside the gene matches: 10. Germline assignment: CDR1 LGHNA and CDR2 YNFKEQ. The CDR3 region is CASSRAGEVIRTDTQYF. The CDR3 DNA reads TGTGCCAGCAGCCGAGCGGGAGAGGTTATTCGCACAGATACGCAGTATTTT.

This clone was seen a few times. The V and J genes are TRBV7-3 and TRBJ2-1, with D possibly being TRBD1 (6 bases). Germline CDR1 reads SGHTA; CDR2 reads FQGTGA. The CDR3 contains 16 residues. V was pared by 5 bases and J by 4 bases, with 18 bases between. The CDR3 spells CASSRRAGAEYNEQFF. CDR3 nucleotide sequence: TGTGCCAGCAGCCGCAGGGCAGGGGCGGAGTACAATGAGCAGTTCTTC.

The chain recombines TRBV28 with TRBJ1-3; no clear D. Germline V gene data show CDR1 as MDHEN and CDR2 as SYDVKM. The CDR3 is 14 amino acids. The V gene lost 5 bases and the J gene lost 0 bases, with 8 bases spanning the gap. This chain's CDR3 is CASSSGFSGNTIYF. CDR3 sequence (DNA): TGTGCCAGCAGTAGCGGCTTCTCTGGAAACACCATATATTTT.

The CDR3 here is CASSFSGLRANVLTF. CDR3 DNA: TGTGCCAGCAGCTTTTCGGGACTCCGGGCCAACGTCCTGACTTTC. V usage is TRBV5-4 and J usage is TRBJ2-6; D possibly corresponds to TRBD2 (6 bases). Deletions cut 2 bases from V and 5 bases from J, with 11 bases between. The CDR3 has 15 residues. Germline V gene lookup returns CDR1 SGHNT and CDR2 YYREEE (reference sequence).

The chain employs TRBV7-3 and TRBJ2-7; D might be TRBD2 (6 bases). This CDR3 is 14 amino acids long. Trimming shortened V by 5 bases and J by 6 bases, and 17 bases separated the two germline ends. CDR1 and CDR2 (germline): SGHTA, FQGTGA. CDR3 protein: CASSPNTGVSEQYF. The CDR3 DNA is TGTGCCAGCAGCCCAAACACGGGGGTGAGCGAGCAGTACTTC. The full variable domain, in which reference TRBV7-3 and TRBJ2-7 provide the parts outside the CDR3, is GAGVSQTPSNKVTEKGKYVELRCDPISGHTALYWYRQSLGQGPEFLIYFQGTGAADDSGLPNDRFFAVRPEGSVSTLKIQRTERGDSAVYLCASSPNTGVSEQYFGPGTRLTVT.

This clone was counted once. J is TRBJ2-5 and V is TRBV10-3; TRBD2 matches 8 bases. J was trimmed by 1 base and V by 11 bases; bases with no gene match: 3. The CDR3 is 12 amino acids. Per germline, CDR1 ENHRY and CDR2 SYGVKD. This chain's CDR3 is CASGGAQETQYF. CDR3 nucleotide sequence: TGTGCCTCCGGGGGGGCCCAAGAGACCCAGTACTTC.

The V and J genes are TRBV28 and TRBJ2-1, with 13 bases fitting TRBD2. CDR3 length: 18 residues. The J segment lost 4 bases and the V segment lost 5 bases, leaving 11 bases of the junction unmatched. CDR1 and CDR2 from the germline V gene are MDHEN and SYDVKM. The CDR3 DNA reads TGTGCCAGCAGTAGACCGGGACTAGCGGGGTCAATGTACAATGAGCAGTTCTTC. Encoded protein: CASSRPGLAGSMYNEQFF.

CDR3 loop: CASTQEAGGISPLHF. In DNA form, the CDR3 reads TGTGCCAGCACCCAGGAGGCGGGGGGGATTTCACCCCTCCACTTT. The chain carries TRBV28 and TRBJ1-6; TRBD1 might be the D (5 bases). Trimming pared 7 bases from V and 9 bases from J, leaving 19 bases between. This CDR3 region has 15 residues. Germline V gene lookup returns CDR1 MDHEN and CDR2 SYDVKM.